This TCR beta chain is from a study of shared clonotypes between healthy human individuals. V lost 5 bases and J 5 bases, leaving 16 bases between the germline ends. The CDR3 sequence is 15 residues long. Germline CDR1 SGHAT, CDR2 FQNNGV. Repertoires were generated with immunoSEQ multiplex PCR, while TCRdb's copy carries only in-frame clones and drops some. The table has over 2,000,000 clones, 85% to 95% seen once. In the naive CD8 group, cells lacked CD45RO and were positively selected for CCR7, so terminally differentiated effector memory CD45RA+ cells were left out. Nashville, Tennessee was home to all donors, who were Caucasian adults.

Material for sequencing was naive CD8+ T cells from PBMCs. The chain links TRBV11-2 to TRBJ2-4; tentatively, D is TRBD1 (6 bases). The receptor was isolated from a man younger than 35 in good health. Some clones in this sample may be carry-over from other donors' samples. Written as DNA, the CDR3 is TGTGCCAGCAGCCCCCCCGAGGGGGTAGAAAACATTCAGTACTTC. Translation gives CASSPPEGVENIQYF.